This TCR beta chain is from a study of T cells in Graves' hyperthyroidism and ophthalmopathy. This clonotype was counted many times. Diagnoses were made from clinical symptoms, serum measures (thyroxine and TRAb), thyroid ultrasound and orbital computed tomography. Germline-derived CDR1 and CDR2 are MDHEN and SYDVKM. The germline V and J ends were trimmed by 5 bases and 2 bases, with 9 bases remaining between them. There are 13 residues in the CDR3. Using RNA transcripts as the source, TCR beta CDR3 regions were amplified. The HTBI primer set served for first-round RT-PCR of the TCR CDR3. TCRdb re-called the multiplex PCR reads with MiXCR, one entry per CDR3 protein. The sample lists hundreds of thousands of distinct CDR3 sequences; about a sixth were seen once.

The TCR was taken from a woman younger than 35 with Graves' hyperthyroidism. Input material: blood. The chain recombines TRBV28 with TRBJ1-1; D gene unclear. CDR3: CASSPGFNTEAFF. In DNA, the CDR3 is TGTGCCAGCAGTCCGGGATTCAACACTGAAGCTTTCTTT.